This TCR beta chain originates from a study of PD-L1 blockade in urothelial cancer. Turning to the study itself: The authors examined blood 3 weeks (second dose) and 6 weeks after treatment start. Study results and limitations: Pretreatment TCR clonality in blood, when below the median, was predictive of better survival. When measured at 3 weeks, tumor-associated blood clones expanded more in durable-benefit patients.

Note on this clone: Its antigen is as yet unknown.

The assay was immunoSEQ multiplex PCR, and TCRdb's table has in-frame clones only and misses some. The repertoire holds tens of thousands of clones, with approximately 86% as singletons. The TCR comes from a man aged 45-60 years with urothelial cancer. Material: PBMCs, obtained around atezolizumab (anti-PD-L1) treatment.

The CDR3 spells CRKPGDRGLLYEQYF. The CDR3 DNA sequence: TGCAGGAAACCGGGGGACAGGGGGCTTCTCTACGAGCAGTACTTC. The gene calls are TRBV29-1 and TRBJ2-7; 12 nucleotides line up with TRBD1. From germline, CDR1 is SQVTM and CDR2 ANQGSEA. The CDR3 totals 15 residues.